Each of the 9 T cell receptor beta chains below was sequenced from the same sample in a study of technical replicates of blood from several donors. Profiled with immunoSEQ multiplex PCR; TCRdb holds only in-frame clones, not every one. The table shows roughly 85,000 clones, with 90% to 95% occurring only once. Sequencing was carried out using T cells isolated from PBMCs. Source of these receptors: a human donor in good health.

V is TRBV5-4 and J is TRBJ2-5, with TRBD1 as a possible D gene (5 bases). Trimming removed 4 bases from V and 2 bases from J, with 18 bases in between. The V gene's germline CDR1 is SGHNT and CDR2 YYREEE (reference sequence). The CDR3 has 16 residues. This CDR3 is CASSPRAGQWQETQYF. The CDR3 DNA sequence: TGTGCCAGCAGCCCTCGAGCAGGGCAGTGGCAAGAGACCCAGTACTTC.

As regards this clone: Other nucleotide sequences in the sample specify the same CDR3. The chain links TRBV4-1 to TRBJ1-5; 8 nucleotides agree with TRBD1. The CDR3 extends over 15 amino acids. CDR1 is MGHRA and CDR2 is YSYEKL in the germline V gene. The ends lost 1 base at V and 1 base at J; junction bases unmatched: 0. CDR3 region: CASSQGQGSNQPQHF. The CDR3, as DNA: TGCGCCAGCAGCCAAGGACAGGGGAGCAATCAGCCCCAGCATTTT.

The chain joins TRBV30 to TRBJ1-1; D not certain. Germline loops: CDR1 GTSNPN, CDR2 SVGIG (reference sequence). V lost 4 bases and J lost 4, with 10 bases in between. The CDR3 extends over 12 amino acids. The CDR3 bases are TGTGCCTGGACGCGGGTGGGCACTGAAGCTTTCTTT. Amino acids: CAWTRVGTEAFF.

The gene calls are TRBV5-4 and TRBJ2-7; 11 bases map to TRBD2. Losses at the gene ends were 4 bases for V and 5 bases for J; bases not matched to a gene: 2. CDR3 length equals 13 residues. Germline-derived CDR1 and CDR2 are SGHNT and YYREEE (reference sequence). CDR3 residues: CASSLTSGDEQYF. CDR3 coding DNA: TGTGCCAGCAGCCTGACTAGCGGGGACGAGCAGTACTTC.

The chain carries TRBV6-5 and TRBJ1-1; 10 nucleotides match TRBD1. CDR3 size: 16 residues. Germline V gene sequence: CDR1 MNHEY, CDR2 SVGAGI. The ends lost 2 bases at V and 4 bases at J; junction bases unmatched: 7. In nucleotides, the CDR3 is TGTGCCAGCAGTTACGTGGGACAGGGGATATTCACTGAAGCTTTCTTT. Translated: CASSYVGQGIFTEAFF.

The chain has TRBV19 and TRBJ2-1, with a possible D match to TRBD2 (6 bases). This CDR3 has 14 amino acids. CDR1 LNHDA and CDR2 SQIVND come from the germline V gene (reference sequence). V was shortened by 4 bases and J by 6 bases, with 13 bases between the two germline ends. CDR3: CASSTIPGGNEQFF. Written as DNA, the CDR3 is TGTGCCAGTAGTACAATCCCCGGGGGCAATGAGCAGTTCTTC.

This chain joins TRBV6-1 and TRBJ1-3, with a tentative D call TRBD1 (6 bases). The CDR3 totals 13 residues. CDR1 MNHNS and CDR2 SASEGT come from the germline V gene. V was pared by 7 bases and J by 2 bases, with 9 bases between. The CDR3 coding sequence is TGTGCCAGCATAGGGACAACTGGAAACACCATATATTTT. Translating gives CASIGTTGNTIYF.

The chain uses TRBV29-1 and TRBJ2-1; D not certain. The V end was cut by 4 bases, the J end by 0 bases, with 7 bases between. Per germline, CDR1 SQVTM and CDR2 ANQGSEA. The CDR3 is 13 amino acids. The CDR3 DNA is TGCAGCGTTGGGCACTACTCCTACAATGAGCAGTTCTTC. This translates into CSVGHYSYNEQFF.

This chain connects TRBV2 to TRBJ2-3, with 8 nucleotides matching TRBD2. The J segment lost 3 bases and the V segment lost 5 bases, leaving 7 bases of the junction unmatched. This CDR3 spans 15 amino acids. CDR1 is SNHLY and CDR2 is FYNNEI in the germline V gene. The CDR3 sequence is CASSPLAAGTDTQYF. Here the CDR3 DNA reads TGTGCCAGCAGTCCACTAGCGGCGGGGACAGATACGCAGTATTTT.